This T cell receptor beta chain was sequenced in a study of blood T cell repertoires in COVID-19. Germline values: CDR1 SGHAT, CDR2 FQNNGV. CDR3 length: 16 amino acids. The ends were cut back, 1 base at V and 4 bases at J, with 14 bases in the middle. TCRdb's table, derived via immunoSEQ multiplex PCR, lists solely in-frame clones and lacks some. The sample yields around 280,000 clones, more than 75% seen once. J is TRBJ2-1 and V is TRBV11-2; a possible D gene is TRBD2 (6 bases). This clonotype originated in a man between 65 and 85 years old with acute or convalescent COVID-19. Sequencing was carried out using peripheral blood. Here the CDR3 DNA reads TGTGCCAGCAGCTTAGGGCCGCGGGGCGGTTACAATGAGCAGTTCTTC. Translating it yields CASSLGPRGGYNEQFF.